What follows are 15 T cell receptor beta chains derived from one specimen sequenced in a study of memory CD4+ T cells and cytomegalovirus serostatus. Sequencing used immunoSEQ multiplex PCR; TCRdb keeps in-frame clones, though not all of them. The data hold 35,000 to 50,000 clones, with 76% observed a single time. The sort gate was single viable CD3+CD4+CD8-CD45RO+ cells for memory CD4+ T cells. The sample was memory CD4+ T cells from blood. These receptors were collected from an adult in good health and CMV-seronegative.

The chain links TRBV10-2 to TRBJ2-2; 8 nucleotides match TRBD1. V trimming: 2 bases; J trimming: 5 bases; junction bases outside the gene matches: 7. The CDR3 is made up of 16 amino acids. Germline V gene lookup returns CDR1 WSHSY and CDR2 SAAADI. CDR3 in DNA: TGCGCCAGCAGTGAGCCTCGACAGGGGTGGACCGGGGAGCTGTTTTTT. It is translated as CASSEPRQGWTGELFF.

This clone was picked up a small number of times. CDR3 bases: TGTGCCAGCGGGCCGGGGTTGACCTACGAGCAGTACTTC. Its translation: CASGPGLTYEQYF. The chain is built from TRBV5-5 and TRBJ2-7, with TRBD2 as a possible D gene (5 bases). The ends were cut back, 7 bases at V and 2 bases at J, with 13 bases in the middle. From germline, CDR1 is SGHKS and CDR2 YYEKEE (reference sequence). The CDR3 has 13 residues.

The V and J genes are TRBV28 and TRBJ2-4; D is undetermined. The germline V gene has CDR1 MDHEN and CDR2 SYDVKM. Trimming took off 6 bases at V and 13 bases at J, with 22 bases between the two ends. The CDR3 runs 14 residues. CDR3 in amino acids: CASREPLTQHTQYF. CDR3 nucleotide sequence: TGTGCCAGCAGAGAACCTTTGACCCAACATACACAGTACTTC.

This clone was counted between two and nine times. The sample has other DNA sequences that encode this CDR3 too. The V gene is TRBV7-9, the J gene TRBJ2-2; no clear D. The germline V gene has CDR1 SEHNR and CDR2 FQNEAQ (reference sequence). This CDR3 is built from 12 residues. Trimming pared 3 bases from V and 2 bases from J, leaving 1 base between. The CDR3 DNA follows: TGTGCCAGCAGCTTTAACACCGGGGAGCTGTTTTTT. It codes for CASSFNTGELFF.

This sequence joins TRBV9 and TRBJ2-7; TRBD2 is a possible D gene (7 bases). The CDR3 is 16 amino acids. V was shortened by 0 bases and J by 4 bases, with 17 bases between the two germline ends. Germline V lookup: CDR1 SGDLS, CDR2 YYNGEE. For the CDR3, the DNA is TGTGCCAGCAGCGTAGGCATACAGGGAGGGGGTTACGAGCAGTACTTC. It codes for CASSVGIQGGGYEQYF.

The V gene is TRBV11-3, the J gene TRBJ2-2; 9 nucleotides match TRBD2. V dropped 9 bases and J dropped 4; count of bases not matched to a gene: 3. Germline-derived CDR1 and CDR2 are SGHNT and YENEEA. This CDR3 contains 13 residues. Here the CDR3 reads CASQTSGTGELFF. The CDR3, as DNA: TGTGCCAGTCAGACTAGCGGCACCGGGGAGCTGTTTTTT.

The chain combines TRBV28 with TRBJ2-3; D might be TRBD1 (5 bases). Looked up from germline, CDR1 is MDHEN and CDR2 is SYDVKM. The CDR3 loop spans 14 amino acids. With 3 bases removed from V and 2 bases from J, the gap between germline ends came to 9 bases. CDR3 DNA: TGTGCCAGCAGTTTGGGGCAGGACACAGATACGCAGTATTTT. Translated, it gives CASSLGQDTDTQYF.

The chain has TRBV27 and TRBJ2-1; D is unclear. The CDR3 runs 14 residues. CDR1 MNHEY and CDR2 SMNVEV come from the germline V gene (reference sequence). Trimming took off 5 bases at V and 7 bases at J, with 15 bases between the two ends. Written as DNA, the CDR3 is TGTGCCAGCAGTAGCCGGAACACGGGTAATGAGCAGTTCTTC. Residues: CASSSRNTGNEQFF.

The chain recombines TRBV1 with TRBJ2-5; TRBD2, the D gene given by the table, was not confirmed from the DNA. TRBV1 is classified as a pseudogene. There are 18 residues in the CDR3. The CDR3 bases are TGCACCAGCAGCCAACGAGGACTAGCGGGAGGTAGCCAAGAGACCCAGTACTTC. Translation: CTSSQRGLAGGSQETQYF.

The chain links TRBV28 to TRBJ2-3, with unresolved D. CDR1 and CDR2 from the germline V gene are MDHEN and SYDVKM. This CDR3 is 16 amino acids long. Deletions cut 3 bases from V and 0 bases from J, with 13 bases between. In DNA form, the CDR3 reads TGTGCCAGCAGTTTGGGCGGCGGCACTAGCACAGATACGCAGTATTTT. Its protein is CASSLGGGTSTDTQYF.

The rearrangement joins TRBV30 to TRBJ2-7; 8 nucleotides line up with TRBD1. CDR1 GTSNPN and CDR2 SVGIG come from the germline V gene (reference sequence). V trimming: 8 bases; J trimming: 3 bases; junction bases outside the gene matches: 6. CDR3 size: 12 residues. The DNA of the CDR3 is TGTGCCACCGGACAGGGCTTCTACGAGCAGTACTTC. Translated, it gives CATGQGFYEQYF. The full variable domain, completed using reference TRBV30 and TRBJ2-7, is SQTIHQWPATLVQPVGSPLSLECTVEGTSNPNLYWYRQAAGRGLQLLFYSVGIGQISSEVPQNLSASRPQDRQFILSSKKLLLSDSGFYLCATGQGFYEQYFGPGTRLTVT.

The CDR3 loop is CASSSPGQKKYEQYF. The CDR3 nucleotides read TGTGCCAGCAGTTCACCGGGACAGAAAAAATACGAGCAGTACTTC. This rearrangement joins TRBV28 to TRBJ2-7, with TRBD1 identical over 7 bases. Trimming at V came to 4 bases and at J to 4 bases, leaving 10 bases not matched to a gene. This CDR3 is built from 15 residues. The germline CDR1 and CDR2 sequences are MDHEN and SYDVKM.

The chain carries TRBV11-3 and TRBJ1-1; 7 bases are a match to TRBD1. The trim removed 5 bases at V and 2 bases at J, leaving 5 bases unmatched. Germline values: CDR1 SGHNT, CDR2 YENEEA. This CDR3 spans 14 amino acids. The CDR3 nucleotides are TGTGCCAGCAGCCTGGGACAGCCCAACACTGAAGCTTTCTTT. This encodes CASSLGQPNTEAFF.

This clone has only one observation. The chain's CDR3 is CASSEAGGATDTQYF. Written as DNA, the CDR3 is TGTGCCAGCAGTGAAGCGGGAGGGGCCACAGATACGCAGTATTTT. V gene TRBV28 combines with J gene TRBJ2-3; 10 bases align to TRBD2. CDR3 size: 15 residues. The germline V gene encodes CDR1 MDHEN and CDR2 SYDVKM. V shed 5 bases, J shed 2 bases, and the junction held 4 bases outside the gene matches.

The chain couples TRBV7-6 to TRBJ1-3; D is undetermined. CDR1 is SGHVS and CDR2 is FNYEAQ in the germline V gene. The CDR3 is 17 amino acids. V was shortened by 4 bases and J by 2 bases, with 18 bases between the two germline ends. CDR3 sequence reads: CASSSSKGFGTGNTIYF. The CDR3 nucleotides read TGTGCCAGCAGCTCCTCCAAGGGCTTCGGTACTGGAAACACCATATATTTT.